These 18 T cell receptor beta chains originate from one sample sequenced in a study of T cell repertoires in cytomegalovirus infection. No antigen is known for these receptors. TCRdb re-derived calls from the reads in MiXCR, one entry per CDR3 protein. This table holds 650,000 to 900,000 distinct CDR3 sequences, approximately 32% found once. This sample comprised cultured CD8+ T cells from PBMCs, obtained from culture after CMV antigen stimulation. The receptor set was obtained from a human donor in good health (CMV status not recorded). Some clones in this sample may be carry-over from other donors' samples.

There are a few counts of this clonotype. The CDR3 sequence is CASSGEQETQYF. In nucleotides, the CDR3 is TGTGCCAGCAGTGGCGAACAAGAGACCCAGTACTTC. V and J are TRBV12-3 or TRBV12-4 and TRBJ2-5; the D is unclear. This CDR3 spans 12 amino acids. Trimming took off 5 bases at V and 2 bases at J, with 6 bases between the two ends.

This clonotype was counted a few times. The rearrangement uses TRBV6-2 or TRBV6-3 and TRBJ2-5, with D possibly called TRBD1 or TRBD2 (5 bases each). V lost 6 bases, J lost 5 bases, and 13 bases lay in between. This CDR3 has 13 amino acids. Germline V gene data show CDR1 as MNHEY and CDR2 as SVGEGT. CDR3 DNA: TGTGCCAGCAGATCGGGACCGCCGGAGACCCAGTACTTC. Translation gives CASRSGPPETQYF.

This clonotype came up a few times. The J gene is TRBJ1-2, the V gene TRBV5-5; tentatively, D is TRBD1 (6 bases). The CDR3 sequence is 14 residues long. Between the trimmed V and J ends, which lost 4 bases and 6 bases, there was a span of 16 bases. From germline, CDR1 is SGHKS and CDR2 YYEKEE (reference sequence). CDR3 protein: CASSPQGSVHGYTF. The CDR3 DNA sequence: TGTGCCAGCAGCCCACAGGGTTCGGTCCATGGCTACACCTTC. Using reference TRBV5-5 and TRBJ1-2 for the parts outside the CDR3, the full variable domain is DAGVTQSPTHLIKTRGQQVTLRCSPISGHKSVSWYQQVLGQGPQFIFQYYEKEERGRGNFPDRFSARQFPNYSSELNVNALLLGDSALYLCASSPQGSVHGYTFGSGTRLTVV.

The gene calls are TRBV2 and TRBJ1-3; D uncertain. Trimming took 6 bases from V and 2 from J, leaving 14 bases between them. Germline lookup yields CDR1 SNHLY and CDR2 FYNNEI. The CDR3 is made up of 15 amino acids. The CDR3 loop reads CASRSVREAGNTIYF. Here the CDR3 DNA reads TGTGCCAGCAGGTCGGTCAGAGAAGCTGGAAACACCATATATTTT. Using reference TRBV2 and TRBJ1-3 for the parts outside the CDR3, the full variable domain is EPEVTQTPSHQVTQMGQEVILRCVPISNHLYFYWYRQILGQKVEFLVSFYNNEISEKSEIFDDQFSVERPDGSNFTLKIRSTKLEDSAMYFCASRSVREAGNTIYFGEGSWLTVV.

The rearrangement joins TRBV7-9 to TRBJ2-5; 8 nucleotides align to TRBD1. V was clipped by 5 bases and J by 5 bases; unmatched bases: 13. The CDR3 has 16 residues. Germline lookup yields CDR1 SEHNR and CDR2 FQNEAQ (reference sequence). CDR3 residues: CASSIGQGRYMETQYF. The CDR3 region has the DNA TGTGCCAGCAGCATCGGACAGGGCCGATATATGGAGACCCAGTACTTC. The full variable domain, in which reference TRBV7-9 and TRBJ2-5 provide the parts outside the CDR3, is DTGVSQNPRHKITKRGQNVTFRCDPISEHNRLYWYRQTLGQGPEFLTYFQNEAQLEKSRLLSDRFSAERPKGSFSTLEIQRTEQGDSAMYLCASSIGQGRYMETQYFGPGTRLLVL.

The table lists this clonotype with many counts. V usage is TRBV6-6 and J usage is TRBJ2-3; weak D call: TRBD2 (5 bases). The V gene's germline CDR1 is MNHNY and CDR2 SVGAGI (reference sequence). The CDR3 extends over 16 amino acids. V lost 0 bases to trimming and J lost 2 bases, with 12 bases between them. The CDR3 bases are TGTGCCAGCAGTTACTCGAGGGTGCCGTCCACAGATACGCAGTATTTT. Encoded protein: CASSYSRVPSTDTQYF.

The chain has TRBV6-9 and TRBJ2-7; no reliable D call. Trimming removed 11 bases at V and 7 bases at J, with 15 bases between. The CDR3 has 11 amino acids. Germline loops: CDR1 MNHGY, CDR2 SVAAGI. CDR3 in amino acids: CAPPVPSEQYV. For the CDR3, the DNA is TGTGCCCCCCCCGTCCCGTCAGAGCAGTACGTC.

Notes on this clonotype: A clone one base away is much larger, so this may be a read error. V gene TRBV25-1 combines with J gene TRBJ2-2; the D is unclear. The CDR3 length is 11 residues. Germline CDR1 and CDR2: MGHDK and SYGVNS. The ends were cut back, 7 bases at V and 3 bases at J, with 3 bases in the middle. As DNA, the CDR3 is TGTGCCAGCATGTACACCGGGGAGCTGTTTTTT. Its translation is CASMYTGELFF.

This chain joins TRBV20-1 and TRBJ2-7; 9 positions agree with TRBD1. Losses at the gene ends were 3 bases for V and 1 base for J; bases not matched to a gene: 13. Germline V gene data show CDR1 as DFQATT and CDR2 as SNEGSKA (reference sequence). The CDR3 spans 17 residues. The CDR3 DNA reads TGCAGTGCTAGGGGCCCCCCCCCAGGACAGGGGTCCTACGAGCAGTACGTC. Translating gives CSARGPPPGQGSYEQYV.

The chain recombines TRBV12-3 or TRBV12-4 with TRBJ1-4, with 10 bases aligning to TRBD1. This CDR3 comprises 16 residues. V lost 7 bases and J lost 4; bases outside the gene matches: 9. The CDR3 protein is CASTRDRGRVNEKLFF. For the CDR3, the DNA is TGTGCCAGCACCAGGGACAGGGGCCGCGTTAATGAAAAACTGTTTTTT.

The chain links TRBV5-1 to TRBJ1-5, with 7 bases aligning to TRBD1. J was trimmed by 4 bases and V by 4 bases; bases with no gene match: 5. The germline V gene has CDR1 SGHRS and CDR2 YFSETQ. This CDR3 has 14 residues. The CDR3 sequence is CASSPIQGNQPQHF. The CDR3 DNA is TGCGCCAGCAGCCCGATACAGGGGAATCAGCCCCAGCATTTT.

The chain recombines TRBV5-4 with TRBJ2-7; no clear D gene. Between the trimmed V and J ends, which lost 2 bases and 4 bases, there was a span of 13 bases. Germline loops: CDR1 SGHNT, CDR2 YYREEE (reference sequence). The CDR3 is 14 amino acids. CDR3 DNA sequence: TGTGCCAGCAGCTTTTGGCAGGCAACTTACGAGCAGTACTTC. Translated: CASSFWQATYEQYF. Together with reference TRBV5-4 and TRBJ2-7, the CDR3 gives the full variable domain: ETGVTQSPTHLIKTRGQQVTLRCSSQSGHNTVSWYQQALGQGPQFIFQYYREEENGRGNFPPRFSGLQFPNYSSELNVNALELDDSALYLCASSFWQATYEQYFGPGTRLTVT.

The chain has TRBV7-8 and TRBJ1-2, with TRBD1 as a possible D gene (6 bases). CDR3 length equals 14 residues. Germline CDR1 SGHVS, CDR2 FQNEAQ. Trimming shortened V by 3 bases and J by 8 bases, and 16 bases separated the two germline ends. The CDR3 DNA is TGTGCCAGCAGCTTGCCAGGGGAGGAAAAAGGCTACACCTTC. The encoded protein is CASSLPGEEKGYTF.

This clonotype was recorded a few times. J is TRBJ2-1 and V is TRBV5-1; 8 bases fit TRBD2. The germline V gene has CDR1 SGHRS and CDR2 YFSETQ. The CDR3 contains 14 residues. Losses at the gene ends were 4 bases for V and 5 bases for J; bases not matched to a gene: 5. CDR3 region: CASSLVSGDNEQFF. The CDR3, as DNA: TGCGCCAGCAGCCTGGTTAGCGGGGACAATGAGCAGTTCTTC.

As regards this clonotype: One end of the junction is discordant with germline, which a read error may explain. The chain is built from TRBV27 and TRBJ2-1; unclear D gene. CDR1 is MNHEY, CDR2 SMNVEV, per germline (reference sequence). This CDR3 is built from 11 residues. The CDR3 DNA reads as TGTGCCAGCAGTTTTAGAGATGAGCGGTTCTTC. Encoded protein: CASSFRDERFF.

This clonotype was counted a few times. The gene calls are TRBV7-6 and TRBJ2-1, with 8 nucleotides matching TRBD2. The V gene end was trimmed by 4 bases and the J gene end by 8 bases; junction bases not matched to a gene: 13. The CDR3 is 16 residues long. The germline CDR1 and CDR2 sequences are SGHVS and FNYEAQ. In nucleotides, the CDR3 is TGTGCCAGCAGCTCCTCCAGCGGGGGACGGAGGGATGAGCAGTTCTTC. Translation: CASSSSSGGRRDEQFF.

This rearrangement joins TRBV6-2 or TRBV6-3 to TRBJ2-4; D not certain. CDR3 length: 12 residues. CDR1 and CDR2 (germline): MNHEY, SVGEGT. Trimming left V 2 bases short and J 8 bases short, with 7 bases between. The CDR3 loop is CASSYPQDIQYF. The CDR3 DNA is TGTGCCAGCAGTTACCCACAAGACATTCAGTACTTC.

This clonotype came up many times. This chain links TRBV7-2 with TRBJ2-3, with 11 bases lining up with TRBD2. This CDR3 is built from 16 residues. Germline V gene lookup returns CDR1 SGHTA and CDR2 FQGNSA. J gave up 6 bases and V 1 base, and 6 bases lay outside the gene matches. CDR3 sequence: CASSLVAGGPGDTQYF. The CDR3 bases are TGTGCCAGCAGCTTAGTAGCGGGGGGGCCTGGGGATACGCAGTATTTT. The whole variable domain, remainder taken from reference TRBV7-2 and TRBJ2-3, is GAGVSQSPSNKVTEKGKDVELRCDPISGHTALYWYRQSLGQGLEFLIYFQGNSAPDKSGLPSDRFSAERTGGSVSTLTIQRTQQEDSAVYLCASSLVAGGPGDTQYFGPGTRLTVL.